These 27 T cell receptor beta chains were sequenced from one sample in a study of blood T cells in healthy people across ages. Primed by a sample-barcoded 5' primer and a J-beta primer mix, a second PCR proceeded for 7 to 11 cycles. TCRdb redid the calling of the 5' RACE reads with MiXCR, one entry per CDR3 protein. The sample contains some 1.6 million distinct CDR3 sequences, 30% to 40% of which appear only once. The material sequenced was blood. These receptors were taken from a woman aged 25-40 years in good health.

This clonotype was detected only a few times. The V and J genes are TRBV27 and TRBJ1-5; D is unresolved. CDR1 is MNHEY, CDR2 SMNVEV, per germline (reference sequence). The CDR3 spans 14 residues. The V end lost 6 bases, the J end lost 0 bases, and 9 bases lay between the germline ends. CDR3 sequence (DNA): TGTGCCAGCAGCGGACCGAATAGCAATCAGCCCCAGCATTTT. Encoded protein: CASSGPNSNQPQHF.

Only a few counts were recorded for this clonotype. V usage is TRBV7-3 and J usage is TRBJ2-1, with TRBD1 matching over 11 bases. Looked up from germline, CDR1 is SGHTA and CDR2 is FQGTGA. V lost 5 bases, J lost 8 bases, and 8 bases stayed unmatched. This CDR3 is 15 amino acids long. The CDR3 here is CASSQGTGGIYEQFF. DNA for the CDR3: TGTGCCAGCAGCCAGGGGACAGGGGGTATATATGAGCAGTTCTTC.

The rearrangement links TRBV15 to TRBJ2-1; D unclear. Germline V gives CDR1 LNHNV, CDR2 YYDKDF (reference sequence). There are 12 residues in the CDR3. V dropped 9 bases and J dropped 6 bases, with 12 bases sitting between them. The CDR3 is CATSLLGNEQFF. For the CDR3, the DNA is TGTGCCACTTCCCTCCTCGGCAATGAGCAGTTCTTC. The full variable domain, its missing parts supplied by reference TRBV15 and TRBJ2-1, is DAMVIQNPRYQVTQFGKPVTLSCSQTLNHNVMYWYQQKSSQAPKLLFHYYDKDFNNEADTPDNFQSRRPNTSFCFLDIRSPGLGDTAMYLCATSLLGNEQFFGPGTRLTVL.

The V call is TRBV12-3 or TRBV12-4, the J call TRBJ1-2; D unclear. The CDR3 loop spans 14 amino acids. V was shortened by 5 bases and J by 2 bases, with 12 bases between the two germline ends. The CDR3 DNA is TGTGCCAGCAGTCCCGGGCCCGCCAACTATGGCTACACCTTC. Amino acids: CASSPGPANYGYTF.

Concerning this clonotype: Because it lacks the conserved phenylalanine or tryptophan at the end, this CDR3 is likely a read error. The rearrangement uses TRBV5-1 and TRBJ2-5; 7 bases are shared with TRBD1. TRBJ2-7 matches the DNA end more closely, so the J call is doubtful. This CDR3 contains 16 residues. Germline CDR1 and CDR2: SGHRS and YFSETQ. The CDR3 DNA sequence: TGCGCCAGCAGCGGGGGCCCCGGGACAGCCTACTACGAGCAGTACTGC. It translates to CASSGGPGTAYYEQYC.

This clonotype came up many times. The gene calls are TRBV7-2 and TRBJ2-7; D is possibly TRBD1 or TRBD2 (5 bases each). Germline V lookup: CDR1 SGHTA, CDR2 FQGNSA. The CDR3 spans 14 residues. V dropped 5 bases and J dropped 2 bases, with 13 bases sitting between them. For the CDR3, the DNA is TGTGCCAGCAGCCTGGGGGTCATACCCTACGAGCAGTACTTC. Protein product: CASSLGVIPYEQYF. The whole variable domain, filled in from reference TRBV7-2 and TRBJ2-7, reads GAGVSQSPSNKVTEKGKDVELRCDPISGHTALYWYRQSLGQGLEFLIYFQGNSAPDKSGLPSDRFSAERTGGSVSTLTIQRTQQEDSAVYLCASSLGVIPYEQYFGPGTRLTVT.

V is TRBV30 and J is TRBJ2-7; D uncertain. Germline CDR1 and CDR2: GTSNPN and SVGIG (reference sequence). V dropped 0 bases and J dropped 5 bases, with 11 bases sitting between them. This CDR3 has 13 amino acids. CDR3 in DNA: TGTGCCTGGAGTGTATTTACAATCGACGAGCAGTACTTC. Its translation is CAWSVFTIDEQYF.

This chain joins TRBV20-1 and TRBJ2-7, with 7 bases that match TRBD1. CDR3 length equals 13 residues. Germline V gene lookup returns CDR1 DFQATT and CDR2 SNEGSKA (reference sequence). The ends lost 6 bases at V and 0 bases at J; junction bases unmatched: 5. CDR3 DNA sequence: TGCAGTGCCTGGGGACAGAGCTCCTACGAGCAGTACTTC. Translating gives CSAWGQSSYEQYF.

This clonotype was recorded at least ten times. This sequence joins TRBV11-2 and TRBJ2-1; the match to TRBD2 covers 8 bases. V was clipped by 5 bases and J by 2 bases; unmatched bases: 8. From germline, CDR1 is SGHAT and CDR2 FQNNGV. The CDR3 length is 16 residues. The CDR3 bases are TGTGCCAGCAGCCCGATTGGGCGGGGGGCCTACAATGAGCAGTTCTTC. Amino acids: CASSPIGRGAYNEQFF.

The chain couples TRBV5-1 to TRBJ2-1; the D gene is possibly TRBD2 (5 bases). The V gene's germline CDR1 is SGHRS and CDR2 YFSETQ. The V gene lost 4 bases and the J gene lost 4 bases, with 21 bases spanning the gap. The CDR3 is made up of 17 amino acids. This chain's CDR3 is CASSAELDSLLYNEQFF. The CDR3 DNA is TGCGCCAGCAGCGCCGAATTGGACTCTTTACTATACAATGAGCAGTTCTTC.

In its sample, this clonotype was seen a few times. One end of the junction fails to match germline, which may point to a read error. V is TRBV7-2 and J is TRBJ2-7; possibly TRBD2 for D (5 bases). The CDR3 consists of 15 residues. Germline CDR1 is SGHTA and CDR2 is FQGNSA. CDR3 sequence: CVSSATRTGTYEQYF. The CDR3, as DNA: TGTGTCAGCAGCGCCACCAGGACGGGGACCTACGAGCAGTACTTC.

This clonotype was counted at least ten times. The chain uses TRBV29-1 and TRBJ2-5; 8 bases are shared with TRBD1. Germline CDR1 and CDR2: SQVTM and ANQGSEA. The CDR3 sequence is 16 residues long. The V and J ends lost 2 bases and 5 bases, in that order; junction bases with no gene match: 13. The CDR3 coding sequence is TGCAGCGTTGAATTTCGGGCAGGGGGCGTTTTGGAGACCCAGTACTTC. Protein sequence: CSVEFRAGGVLETQYF.

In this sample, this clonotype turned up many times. The CDR3 here is CASSLGTGTYEQYF. As DNA, the CDR3 is TGTGCCAGCAGCTTAGGGACAGGGACCTACGAGCAGTACTTC. V usage is TRBV13 and J usage is TRBJ2-7; the match to TRBD1 covers 7 bases. The CDR3 covers 14 residues. V dropped 0 bases and J dropped 2; count of bases not matched to a gene: 1. CDR1 is PRHDT and CDR2 is FYEKMQ in the germline V gene (reference sequence).

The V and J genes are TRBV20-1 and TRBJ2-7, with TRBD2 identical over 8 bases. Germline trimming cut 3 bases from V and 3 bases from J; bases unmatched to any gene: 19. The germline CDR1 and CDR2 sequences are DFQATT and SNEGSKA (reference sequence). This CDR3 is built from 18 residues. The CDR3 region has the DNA TGCAGTGCTAGTCCGGTCGGGAGGGCCGGAAGCGGAGTCTACGAGCAGTACTTC. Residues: CSASPVGRAGSGVYEQYF.

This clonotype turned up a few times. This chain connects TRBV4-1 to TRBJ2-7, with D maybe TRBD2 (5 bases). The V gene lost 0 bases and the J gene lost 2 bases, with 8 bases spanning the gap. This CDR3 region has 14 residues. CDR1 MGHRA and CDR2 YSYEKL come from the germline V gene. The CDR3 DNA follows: TGCGCCAGCAGCCAAGACGAGGGAACCTACGAGCAGTACTTC. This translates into CASSQDEGTYEQYF.

The CDR3 bases are TGTGCCAGCAGCTTGGAGGAGGTAGGGGCATCGAACACTGAAGCTTTCTTT. This sequence encodes CASSLEEVGASNTEAFF. The chain uses TRBV7-6 and TRBJ1-1; D possibly corresponds to TRBD1 (5 bases). Trimming removed 3 bases at V and 1 base at J, with 18 bases between. Germline CDR1 reads SGHVS; CDR2 reads FNYEAQ. The CDR3 is made up of 17 amino acids.

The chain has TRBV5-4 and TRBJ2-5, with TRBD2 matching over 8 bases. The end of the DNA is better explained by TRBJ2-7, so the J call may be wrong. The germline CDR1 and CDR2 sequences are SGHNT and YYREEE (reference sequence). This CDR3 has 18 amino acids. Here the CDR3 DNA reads TGTGCCAGCAGCTCGGGACTAGTGGGAGTTATTTTGGAAGACGAGCAGTACTTC. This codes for CASSSGLVGVILEDEQYF.

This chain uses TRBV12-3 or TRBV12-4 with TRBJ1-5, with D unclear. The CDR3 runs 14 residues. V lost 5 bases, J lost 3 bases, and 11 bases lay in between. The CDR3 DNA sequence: TGTGCCAGCAGTGTGGTGGGGAACAATCAGCCCCAGCATTTT. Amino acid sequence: CASSVVGNNQPQHF.

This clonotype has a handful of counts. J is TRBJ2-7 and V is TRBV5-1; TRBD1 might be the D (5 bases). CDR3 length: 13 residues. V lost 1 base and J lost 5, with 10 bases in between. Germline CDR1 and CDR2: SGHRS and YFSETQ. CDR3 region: CASSLQGVNEQYF. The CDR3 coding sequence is TGCGCCAGCAGCTTGCAGGGCGTCAACGAGCAGTACTTC.

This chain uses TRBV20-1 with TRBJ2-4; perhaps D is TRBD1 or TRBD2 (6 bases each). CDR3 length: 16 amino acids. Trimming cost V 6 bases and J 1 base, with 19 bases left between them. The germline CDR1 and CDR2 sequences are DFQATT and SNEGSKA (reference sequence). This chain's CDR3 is CSALPSQGRAKNIQYF. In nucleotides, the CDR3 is TGCAGTGCCTTACCATCTCAGGGGAGGGCCAAAAACATTCAGTACTTC.

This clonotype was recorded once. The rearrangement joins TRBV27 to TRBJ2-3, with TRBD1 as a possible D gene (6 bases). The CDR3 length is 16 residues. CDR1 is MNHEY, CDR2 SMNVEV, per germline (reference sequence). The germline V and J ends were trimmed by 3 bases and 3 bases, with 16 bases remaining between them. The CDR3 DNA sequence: TGTGCCAGCAGTTTGGGTTCGGGACAAAGGACAGATACGCAGTATTTT. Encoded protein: CASSLGSGQRTDTQYF.

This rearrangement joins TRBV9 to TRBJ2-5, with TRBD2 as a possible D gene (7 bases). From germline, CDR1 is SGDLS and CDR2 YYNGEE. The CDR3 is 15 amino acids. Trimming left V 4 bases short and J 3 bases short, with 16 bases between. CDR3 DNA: TGTGCCAGCAGCCGAGGGGGGGACCCGGAAGAGACCCAGTACTTC. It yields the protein CASSRGGDPEETQYF.

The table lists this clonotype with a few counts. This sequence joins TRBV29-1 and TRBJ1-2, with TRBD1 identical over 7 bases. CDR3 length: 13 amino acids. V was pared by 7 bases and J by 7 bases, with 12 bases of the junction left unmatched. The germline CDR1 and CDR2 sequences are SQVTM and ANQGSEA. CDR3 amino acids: CSAQRQGGGGYTF. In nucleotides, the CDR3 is TGCAGCGCCCAAAGACAGGGAGGTGGTGGCTACACCTTC. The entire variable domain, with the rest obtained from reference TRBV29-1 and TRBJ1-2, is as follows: SAVISQKPSRDICQRGTSLTIQCQVDSQVTMMFWYRQQPGQSLTLIATANQGSEATYESGFVIDKFPISRPNLTFSTLTVSNMSPEDSSIYLCSAQRQGGGGYTFGSGTRLTVV.

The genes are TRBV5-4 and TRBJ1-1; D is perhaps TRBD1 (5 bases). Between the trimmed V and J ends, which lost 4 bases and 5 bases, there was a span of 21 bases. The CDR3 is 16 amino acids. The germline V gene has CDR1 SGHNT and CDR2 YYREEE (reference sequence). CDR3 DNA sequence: TGTGCCAGCAGCACTTTCTCGAGGCAGAAGGGGACTGAAGCTTTCTTT. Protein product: CASSTFSRQKGTEAFF.

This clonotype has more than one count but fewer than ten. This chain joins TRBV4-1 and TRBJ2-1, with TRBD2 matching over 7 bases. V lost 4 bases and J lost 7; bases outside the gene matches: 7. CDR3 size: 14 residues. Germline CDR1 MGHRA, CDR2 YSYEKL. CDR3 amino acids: CASSPWGEGNEQFF. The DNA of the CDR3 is TGCGCCAGCAGCCCCTGGGGGGAGGGAAATGAGCAGTTCTTC.

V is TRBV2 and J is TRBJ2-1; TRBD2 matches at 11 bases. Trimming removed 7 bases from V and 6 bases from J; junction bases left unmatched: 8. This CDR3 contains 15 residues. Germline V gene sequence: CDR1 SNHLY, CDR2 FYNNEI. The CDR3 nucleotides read TGTGCCAGCAATGAGCCGGGACTAGCGGTCAATGAGCAGTTCTTC. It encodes CASNEPGLAVNEQFF.

The DNA for the CDR3 is TGCAGCGTTGAAGCTAGCGGGGTACACTACAATGAGCAGTTCTTC. This codes for CSVEASGVHYNEQFF. The chain uses TRBV29-1 and TRBJ2-1; 9 nucleotides line up with TRBD2. Germline-derived CDR1 and CDR2 are SQVTM and ANQGSEA. The CDR3 sequence is 15 residues long. Trimming removed 1 base from V and 3 bases from J; junction bases left unmatched: 4.